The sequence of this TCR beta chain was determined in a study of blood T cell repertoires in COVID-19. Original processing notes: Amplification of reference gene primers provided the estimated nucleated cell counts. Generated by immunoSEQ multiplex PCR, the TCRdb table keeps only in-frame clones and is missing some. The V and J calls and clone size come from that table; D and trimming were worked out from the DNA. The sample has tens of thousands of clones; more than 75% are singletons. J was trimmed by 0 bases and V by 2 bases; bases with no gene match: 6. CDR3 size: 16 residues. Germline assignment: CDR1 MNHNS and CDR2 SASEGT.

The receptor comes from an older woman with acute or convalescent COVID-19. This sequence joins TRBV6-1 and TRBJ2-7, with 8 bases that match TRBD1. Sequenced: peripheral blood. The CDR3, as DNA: TGTGCCAGCAGTGAATCCCTTGGACAGGGCTCCTACGAGCAGTACTTC. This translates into CASSESLGQGSYEQYF.